These 14 T cell receptor beta chains were sequenced from one sample in a study of shared clonotypes between healthy human individuals. Clones were sequenced by immunoSEQ multiplex PCR, and TCRdb holds only the in-frame ones, with some missing. Counted here are about 1 million clones, approximately 80% occurring once; the ten biggest clones make up 0.5% to 0.6%. Input material: memory CD4+ T cells from PBMCs. The subset here: CD45RA-negative fraction. These receptors all stem from a man aged 18 to 29 in good health. Some clones in this sample may be carry-over from other donors' samples.

The sample holds one count of this clone. The chain is built from TRBV9 and TRBJ2-5, with 11 bases identical to TRBD2. V lost 3 bases and J lost 6; bases outside the gene matches: 4. The CDR3 has 14 residues. Germline values: CDR1 SGDLS, CDR2 YYNGEE. The CDR3 is CASSGASGRKTQYF. CDR3 DNA sequence: TGTGCCAGCAGCGGGGCTAGCGGGAGGAAGACCCAGTACTTC. The full variable domain, its missing parts supplied by reference TRBV9 and TRBJ2-5, is DSGVTQTPKHLITATGQRVTLRCSPRSGDLSVYWYQQSLDQGLQFLIQYYNGEERAKGNILERFSAQQFPDLHSELNLSSLELGDSALYFCASSGASGRKTQYFGPGTRLLVL.

Worth noting for this clone: This specimen includes other DNA sequences encoding the same CDR3. This rearrangement joins TRBV29-1 to TRBJ2-2, with D unresolved. Between the trimmed V and J ends, which lost 7 bases and 4 bases, there was a span of 10 bases. This CDR3 has 12 amino acids. The germline V gene encodes CDR1 SQVTM and CDR2 ANQGSEA. As DNA, the CDR3 is TGCAGCGCTGGGGTTTCCACCGGGGAGCTGTTTTTT. Protein: CSAGVSTGELFF.

The sample holds a few counts of this clone. The chain carries TRBV10-3 and TRBJ1-1, with 9 bases matching TRBD1. The V gene end was trimmed by 8 bases and the J gene end by 3 bases; junction bases not matched to a gene: 4. The CDR3 is 13 amino acids. Germline V gives CDR1 ENHRY, CDR2 SYGVKD. DNA for the CDR3: TGTGCCATCCGCGACAGGGGGGACACTGAAGCTTTCTTT. Translation gives CAIRDRGDTEAFF.

J is TRBJ1-4 and V is TRBV4-2, with D hard to call. The germline V and J ends were trimmed by 0 bases and 8 bases, with 16 bases remaining between them. Germline CDR1 and CDR2: LGHNA and YNFKEQ. The CDR3 is 16 amino acids. The CDR3 sequence is CASSQDYALFGEKLFF. The CDR3 region has the DNA TGTGCCAGCAGCCAAGATTATGCGCTTTTCGGGGAAAAACTGTTTTTT.

This chain uses TRBV11-3 with TRBJ2-2; 8 nucleotides match TRBD1. The CDR3 spans 15 residues. Trimming cost V 4 bases and J 7 bases; bases outside gene matches: 8. The germline V gene encodes CDR1 SGHNT and CDR2 YENEEA. CDR3: CASSSQGATGGELFF. CDR3 bases: TGTGCCAGCAGCTCCCAGGGGGCAACGGGCGGGGAGCTGTTTTTT.

The CDR3 protein is CASAGVKADTQYF. CDR3 DNA: TGTGCTAGTGCGGGGGTGAAGGCAGATACGCAGTATTTT. V gene TRBV12-5 combines with J gene TRBJ2-3, with a weak D call TRBD2 (6 bases). V was clipped by 7 bases and J by 4 bases, with 12 bases between them. This CDR3 region has 13 residues. Germline V lookup: CDR1 LGHNT, CDR2 FRNRAP.

The rearrangement joins TRBV2 to TRBJ2-7, with D perhaps matching TRBD1 (5 bases). Germline CDR1 is SNHLY and CDR2 is FYNNEI. The V end was cut by 2 bases, the J end by 5 bases, with 13 bases between. The CDR3 sequence is 14 residues long. The CDR3, as DNA: TGTGCCAGCAGTGAACCGTTGACCAGGGACGAGCAGTACTTC. Protein sequence: CASSEPLTRDEQYF. Looking up the rest from reference TRBV2 and TRBJ2-7 gives the full variable domain: EPEVTQTPSHQVTQMGQEVILRCVPISNHLYFYWYRQILGQKVEFLVSFYNNEISEKSEIFDDQFSVERPDGSNFTLKIRSTKLEDSAMYFCASSEPLTRDEQYFGPGTRLTVT.

The chain links TRBV30 to TRBJ2-5; 11 bases agree with TRBD2. Trimming took 4 bases from V and 1 from J; bases not matched to a gene: 5. CDR1 is GTSNPN and CDR2 is SVGIG in the germline V gene (reference sequence). The CDR3 sequence is 15 residues long. CDR3 loop: CAWTSGTSGQETQYF. The CDR3 DNA sequence: TGTGCCTGGACTTCCGGGACTAGCGGCCAAGAGACCCAGTACTTC.

This clone has only a few counts. Other DNA sequences of this sample code for an identical CDR3. This rearrangement joins TRBV7-2 to TRBJ1-1; a weak D match, TRBD1 (5 bases). V was cut by 5 bases and J by 0 bases, with 7 bases left in between. The CDR3 loop spans 13 amino acids. In germline, CDR1 is SGHTA, CDR2 FQGNSA. The CDR3 nucleotides read TGTGCCAGCAGCCGACAGCTGAACACTGAAGCTTTCTTT. This gives the protein CASSRQLNTEAFF.

The chain links TRBV14 to TRBJ2-2, with a weak D call TRBD2 (6 bases). The CDR3 runs to 14 residues. Germline CDR1 reads SGHDN; CDR2 reads FVKESK. With 4 bases removed from V and 7 bases from J, the gap between germline ends came to 13 bases. The CDR3 protein is CASSLNRGGGELFF. CDR3 sequence (DNA): TGTGCCAGCAGCCTCAACCGGGGAGGCGGGGAGCTGTTTTTT. Complete variable domain (other parts from reference TRBV14 and TRBJ2-2): EAGVTQFPSHSVIEKGQTVTLRCDPISGHDNLYWYRRVMGKEIKFLLHFVKESKQDESGMPNNRFLAERTGGTYSTLKVQPAELEDSGVYFCASSLNRGGGELFFGEGSRLTVL.

This clone was detected many times. The chain recombines TRBV27 with TRBJ1-2, with D maybe TRBD1 (5 bases). V lost 6 bases, J lost 0 bases, and 11 bases lay in between. The CDR3 sequence is 14 residues long. Germline CDR1 and CDR2: MNHEY and SMNVEV (reference sequence). CDR3 coding DNA: TGTGCCAGCAGCAAGGGGATCGCTAACTATGGCTACACCTTC. It encodes CASSKGIANYGYTF.

In DNA form, the CDR3 reads TGTGCCAGTAGTGTCCGGACAGGGGGCAATCAGCCCCAGCATTTT. It yields the protein CASSVRTGGNQPQHF. This chain connects TRBV19 to TRBJ1-5; 9 bases fit TRBD1. J lost 2 bases, V lost 5 bases, and 4 bases had no gene match. The CDR3 sequence is 15 residues long. Per the germline V gene, CDR1 is LNHDA and CDR2 is SQIVND (reference sequence).

This clone was recorded a few times. The chain has TRBV9 and TRBJ2-7; either TRBD1 or TRBD2 may supply D (6 bases each). This CDR3 contains 14 residues. From germline, CDR1 is SGDLS and CDR2 YYNGEE. The germline V and J ends were trimmed by 3 bases and 5 bases, with 15 bases remaining between them. CDR3 sequence: CASSGPRGVNEQYF. CDR3 coding DNA: TGTGCCAGCAGCGGTCCGAGGGGGGTCAACGAGCAGTACTTC.

V and J are TRBV10-3 and TRBJ1-2, with D perhaps TRBD1 (6 bases). V lost 10 bases and J 3 bases, leaving 15 bases between the germline ends. CDR3 length: 13 residues. Germline CDR1 reads ENHRY; CDR2 reads SYGVKD. Written as DNA, the CDR3 is TGTGCCACCGAAACAGGGTTCGACTATGGCTACACCTTC. Its protein is CATETGFDYGYTF.